Listed below are T cell receptor beta chains from one sample, sequenced in a study of blood T cells in healthy people across ages. TCRdb redid the calling of the 5' RACE reads with MiXCR, one entry per CDR3 protein. This table has 1.4 million or so distinct CDR3 sequences, under 55% appearing once. The sequenced material came from blood. The receptor set was obtained from a woman in her late teens or twenties in good health. CDR3s include the opening cysteine and the closing phenylalanine or tryptophan. A D gene is named only where the DNA matches it firmly. Size values are once, few and many counts, or a class for expanded clones, and some rows have none.

>TRBV29-1|.|.|TRBJ2-3
CSVVAGTSTDTQYF
TGCAGCGTTGTGGCGGGGACTAGCACAGATACGCAGTATTTT
>TRBV7-2|.|.|TRBJ2-5
CASSPTPLETETQYF
TGTGCCAGCAGCCCCACCCCACTAGAGACTGAGACCCAGTACTTC
>TRBV14|TRBD1|once|TRBJ1-2
CASSQVWDRESENYGYTF
TGTGCCAGCAGCCAAGTGTGGGACAGGGAAAGTGAAAACTATGGCTACACCTTC
>TRBV20-1|.|few|TRBJ2-7
CSARDHRGTHYEQYF
TGCAGTGCTAGAGATCACCGGGGGACTCACTACGAGCAGTACTTC
>TRBV9|.|.|TRBJ2-7
CASSVAAQGYEQYF
TGTGCCAGCAGCGTAGCTGCACAGGGCTACGAGCAGTACTTC
>TRBV20-1|.|.|TRBJ2-5
CSALPPGNQETQYF
TGCAGTGCTCTCCCCCCTGGGAACCAAGAGACCCAGTACTTC
>TRBV7-9|.|.|TRBJ2-2
CASSFWELFF
TGTGCCAGCAGCTTTTGGGAGCTGTTTTTT
>TRBV19|.|.|TRBJ1-1
CASSIGGSVNTEAFF
TGTGCCAGTAGTATAGGGGGATCCGTGAACACTGAAGCTTTCTTT
>TRBV15|.|.|TRBJ2-3
CATSRAGVSTDTQYF
TGTGCCACCAGCAGAGCGGGAGTGTCCACAGATACGCAGTATTTT
>TRBV25-1|.|.|TRBJ2-2
CASSERVRDFPGELFF
TGTGCCAGCAGTGAAAGGGTGCGGGACTTCCCCGGGGAGCTGTTTTTT
>TRBV7-2|.|few|TRBJ2-1
CASSLVDQSSYNEQFF
TGTGCCAGCAGCTTAGTGGACCAAAGCTCCTACAATGAGCAGTTCTTC
>TRBV2|TRBD2|.|TRBJ2-5
CASSERGTSAETQYF
TGTGCCAGCAGTGAAAGAGGGACTAGTGCCGAGACCCAGTACTTC
>TRBV4-1|.|.|TRBJ2-7
CASSQALAPTYEQYF
TGCGCCAGCAGCCAAGCTCTAGCGCCTACCTACGAGCAGTACTTC
>TRBV28|.|.|TRBJ1-2
CASGIYESFTF
TGTGCCAGCGGAATATATGAAAGCTTCACCTTC
>TRBV29-1|.|.|TRBJ2-1
CSIRENNEQFF
TGCAGCATCCGGGAAAACAATGAGCAGTTCTTC
>TRBV7-2|.|.|TRBJ1-5
CASSLDRVGNQPQHF
TGTGCCAGCAGCTTAGACAGGGTTGGCAATCAGCCCCAGCATTTT
>TRBV4-2|.|.|TRBJ2-4
CANPGRGTKNIQYF
TGTGCCAACCCGGGGAGGGGGACCAAAAACATTCAGTACTTC
>TRBV20-1|.|few|TRBJ2-1
CSARDNGINEQFF
TGCAGTGCTAGAGATAACGGGATCAATGAGCAGTTCTTC
>TRBV7-2|.|many|TRBJ2-1
CASSFVDEQFF
TGTGCCAGCAGCTTTGTAGATGAGCAGTTCTTC
>TRBV5-1|TRBD2|.|TRBJ2-7
CASSLDSGGLSYEQYF
TGCGCCAGCAGCTTGGACAGCGGGGGGCTATCCTACGAGCAGTACTTC
>TRBV6-2/TRBV6-3|.|.|TRBJ2-3
CASSFYGRSTDTQYF
TGTGCCAGCAGTTTTTATGGGCGTAGCACAGATACGCAGTATTTT
>TRBV7-9|TRBD2|.|TRBJ2-3
CASIPAGGRTDTQYF
TGTGCCAGCATCCCAGCGGGGGGGCGCACAGATACGCAGTATTTT
>TRBV27|TRBD1|.|TRBJ1-2
CASSFYGTGGADGYTF
TGTGCCAGCAGTTTTTACGGGACAGGGGGCGCGGACGGCTACACCTTC
>TRBV4-1|.|many|TRBJ2-1
CASSQGASYNEQFF
TGCGCCAGCAGCCAAGGGGCTTCTTACAATGAGCAGTTCTTC
>TRBV5-1|.|few|TRBJ2-1
CASSQGFGDNEQFF
TGCGCCAGCAGCCAAGGCTTCGGCGACAATGAGCAGTTCTTC
>TRBV20-1|TRBD2|few|TRBJ2-3
CSAERGLTDTQYF
TGCAGTGCCGAGCGGGGCCTCACAGATACGCAGTATTTT
>TRBV4-1|.|.|TRBJ1-2
CASSQGLRGLYGGYTF
TGCGCCAGCAGCCAAGGCCTACGGGGACTGTATGGTGGCTACACCTTC
>TRBV7-2|.|many|TRBJ1-1
CASSLWGNTEAFF
TGTGCCAGCAGCTTATGGGGGAACACTGAAGCTTTCTTT
>TRBV4-2|.|.|TRBJ2-1
CASSHSVGEQFF
TGTGCCAGCAGCCACTCAGTTGGCGAGCAGTTCTTC
>TRBV6-5|TRBD1|.|TRBJ2-7
CASRVTGEEVGYEQYF
TGTGCCAGCAGAGTGACAGGGGAAGAGGTGGGATACGAGCAGTACTTC
>TRBV7-2|.|once|TRBJ1-1
CASSLSFWDTEAFF
TGTGCCAGCAGCTTAAGCTTCTGGGACACTGAAGCTTTCTTT
>TRBV20-1|.|.|TRBJ2-7
CSARLYNEQYF
TGCAGTGCTAGGTTGTACAATGAGCAGTACTTC
>TRBV15|.|.|TRBJ1-1
CATSRDLQFGAFF
TGTGCCACCAGCAGAGATCTGCAGTTTGGGGCTTTCTTT
>TRBV6-4|.|few|TRBJ2-5
CASSESQHNEQYF
TGTGCCAGCAGTGAAAGTCAGCACAATGAGCAGTACTTC
>TRBV10-3|TRBD1|few|TRBJ1-1
CAISEPPGQLNTEAFF
TGTGCCATCAGTGAGCCCCCGGGACAGTTAAACACTGAAGCTTTCTTT
>TRBV4-3|.|.|TRBJ1-4
CASSQDQRALSNEKLFF
TGCGCCAGCAGCCAAGATCAGAGGGCATTGAGCAATGAAAAACTGTTTTTT
>TRBV12-3/TRBV12-4|.|few|TRBJ2-1
CASSLRTGESSYEQFF
TGTGCCAGCAGCCTTAGGACGGGGGAGAGCTCCTACGAGCAGTTCTTC